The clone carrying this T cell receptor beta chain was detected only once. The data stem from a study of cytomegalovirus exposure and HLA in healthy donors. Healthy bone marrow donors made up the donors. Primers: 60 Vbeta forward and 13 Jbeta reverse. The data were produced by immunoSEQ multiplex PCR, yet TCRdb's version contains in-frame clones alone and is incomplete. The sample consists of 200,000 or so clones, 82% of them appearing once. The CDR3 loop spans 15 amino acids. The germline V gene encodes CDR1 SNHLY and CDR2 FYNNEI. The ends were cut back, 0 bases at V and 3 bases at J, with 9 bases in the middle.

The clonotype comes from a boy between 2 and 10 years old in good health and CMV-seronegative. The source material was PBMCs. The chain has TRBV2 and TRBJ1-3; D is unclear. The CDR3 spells CASSEALGVGNTIYF. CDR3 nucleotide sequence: TGTGCCAGCAGTGAAGCGTTGGGAGTTGGAAACACCATATATTTT.